The entry that follows covers one T cell receptor beta chain sequence. Its antigen is not identified. CDR3 length: 14 amino acids. V lost 2 bases to trimming and J lost 9 bases; unmatched junction nucleotides: 7. CDR1 MNHEY and CDR2 SMNVEV come from the germline V gene (reference sequence). These data come from a study of cytomegalovirus exposure and HLA in healthy donors. Study-level points and caveats: Most sequenced TCRs were rare (though some public TCRs occurred in many donors). Specificity for CMV antigens was confirmed in vitro for a few of the CMV-associated chains.

Sequencing used immunoSEQ multiplex PCR; TCRdb keeps in-frame clones, though not all of them. The table includes a few hundred thousand clones, approximately 91% detected once. V is TRBV27 and J is TRBJ1-1; 9 bases are a match to TRBD1. This sequence originates from a man between 25 and 39 years old in good health and CMV-seronegative. Source material: PBMCs. This CDR3 is CASSLGFGTGQAFF. CDR3 nucleotides: TGTGCCAGCAGTTTAGGTTTTGGGACAGGGCAAGCTTTCTTT.